This TCR beta chain was identified during a study of long-term antiretroviral therapy in people with HIV. With survey level as its setting, the immunoSEQ assay was v3.0. Assay used: immunoSEQ multiplex PCR; TCRdb lists only in-frame clones, some missing. The sample has over 25,000 clones; 70% to 90% are singletons. The V segment lost 4 bases and the J segment 2 bases; nucleotides outside the gene matches: 5. There are 13 residues in the CDR3. Germline-derived CDR1 and CDR2 are GTSNPN and SVGIG (reference sequence). Worth noting for this clone: Its antigen remains unidentified.

Study outcomes and limitations: HIV repertoire CDR3 lengths ranged less widely than those of controls. ART-treated samples gained diversity yet remained below transplant donor controls.

V gene TRBV30 combines with J gene TRBJ2-7, with 7 bases lining up with TRBD1. This TCR derives from a man aged 18 to 29 with HIV. The source was unsorted PBMCs, collected 1.1 years after starting antiretroviral therapy. In nucleotides, the CDR3 is TGTGCCTGGACTACAGGGGCCGCCTACGAGCAGTACTTC. Translated, it gives CAWTTGAAYEQYF.